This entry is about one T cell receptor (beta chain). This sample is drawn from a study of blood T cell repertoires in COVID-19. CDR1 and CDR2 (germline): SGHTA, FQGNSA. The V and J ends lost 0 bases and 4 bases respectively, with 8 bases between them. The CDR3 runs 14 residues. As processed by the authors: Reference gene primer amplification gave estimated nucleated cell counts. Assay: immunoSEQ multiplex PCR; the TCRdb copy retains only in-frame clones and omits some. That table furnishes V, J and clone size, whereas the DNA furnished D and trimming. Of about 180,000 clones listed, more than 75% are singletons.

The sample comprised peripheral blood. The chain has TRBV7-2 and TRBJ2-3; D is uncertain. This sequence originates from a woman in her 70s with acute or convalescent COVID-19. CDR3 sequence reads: CASSLAVGPDTQYF. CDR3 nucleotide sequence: TGTGCCAGCAGCTTAGCCGTTGGCCCAGATACGCAGTATTTT. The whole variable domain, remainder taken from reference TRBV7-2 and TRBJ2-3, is GAGVSQSPSNKVTEKGKDVELRCDPISGHTALYWYRQSLGQGLEFLIYFQGNSAPDKSGLPSDRFSAERTGGSVSTLTIQRTQQEDSAVYLCASSLAVGPDTQYFGPGTRLTVL.